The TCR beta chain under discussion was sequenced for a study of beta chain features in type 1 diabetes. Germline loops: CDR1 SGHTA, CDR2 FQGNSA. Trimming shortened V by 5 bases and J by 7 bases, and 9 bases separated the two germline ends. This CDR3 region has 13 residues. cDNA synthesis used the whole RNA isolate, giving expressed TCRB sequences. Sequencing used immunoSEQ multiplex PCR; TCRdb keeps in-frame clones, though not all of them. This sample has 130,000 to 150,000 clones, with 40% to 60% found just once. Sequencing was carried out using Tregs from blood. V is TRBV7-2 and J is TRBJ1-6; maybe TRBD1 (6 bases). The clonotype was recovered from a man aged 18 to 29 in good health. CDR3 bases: TGTGCCAGCAGCCCCCAGGGGAATTCACCCCTCCACTTT. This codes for CASSPQGNSPLHF.